The rows below give T cell receptor beta chains drawn from one sample of a study of blood T cell repertoires in COVID-19. The data were produced by immunoSEQ multiplex PCR, yet TCRdb's version contains in-frame clones alone and is incomplete. The data contain about 180,000 clones, roughly 80% of them singletons. Sequencing was done on a sample of PBMCs or T cells enriched from blood (not recorded which). These receptors were taken from a man aged 60-69 years who had been exposed to COVID-19. CDR3s include the opening cysteine and the closing phenylalanine or tryptophan. Fields, in order: V gene, clone size, D gene, J gene, CDR3 protein, CDR3 DNA. D genes are given only for firm matches. The listing skips clone size in some rows; elsewhere it reads once, few, many or a size class.

>TRBV27|NA|NA|TRBJ2-5
CASSSPGLKKTQYF
TGTGCCAGCAGTTCCCCGGGACTCAAGAAGACCCAGTACTTC
>TRBV7-9|once|NA|TRBJ1-4
CASSLSGGAGEKLFF
TGTGCCAGCAGCTTAAGCGGCGGGGCGGGGGAAAAACTGTTTTTT
>TRBV2|NA|NA|TRBJ1-5
CARQGSNQPQHF
TGTGCCCGCCAGGGCAGCAATCAGCCCCAGCATTTT
>TRBV28|NA|TRBD2|TRBJ2-1
CASSKTRAGPYNEQFF
TGTGCCAGCAGTAAGACTAGAGCGGGACCGTACAATGAGCAGTTCTTC
>TRBV7-9|NA|TRBD2|TRBJ2-7
CASSSGLAEYEQYF
TGTGCCAGCAGCTCGGGACTAGCGGAGTACGAGCAGTACTTC
>TRBV29-1|NA|NA|TRBJ1-1
CSVEGGGRNTEAFF
TGCAGCGTTGAAGGGGGCGGACGGAACACTGAAGCTTTCTTT
>TRBV30|NA|NA|TRBJ1-3
CAWSSGAFLPYF
TGTGCCTGGAGTTCAGGGGCGTTTCTTCCATATTTT
>TRBV28|NA|NA|TRBJ2-2
CASSQQGPGELFF
TGTGCCAGCAGTCAACAGGGTCCCGGGGAGCTGTTTTTT
>TRBV28|once|NA|TRBJ1-1
CASRQRQANTEAFF
TGTGCCAGCAGACAACGACAGGCTAACACTGAAGCTTTCTTT
>TRBV18|NA|NA|TRBJ2-7
CASSPLPVSYEQYF
TGTGCCAGCTCACCACTCCCGGTATCCTACGAGCAGTACTTC
>TRBV19|NA|TRBD1|TRBJ1-1
CASSILDRAQAFF
TGTGCCAGTAGTATACTGGACAGGGCGCAAGCTTTCTTT
>TRBV6-2/TRBV6-3|NA|TRBD2|TRBJ2-1
CASSLDVSGRAGNEQFF
TGTGCCAGCAGCCTAGACGTAAGCGGGAGGGCCGGGAATGAGCAGTTCTTC
>TRBV24-1|many|NA|TRBJ2-3
CASQGAGTTDTQYF
TGTGCCTCGCAAGGTGCGGGTACCACAGATACGCAGTATTTT
>TRBV12-3/TRBV12-4|few|NA|TRBJ1-2
CASSFLAGDGYTF
NA
>TRBV19|NA|TRBD2|TRBJ2-5
CASSTSGQETQYF
TGTGCCAGTAGTACTAGCGGCCAAGAGACCCAGTACTTC
>TRBV10-1|NA|NA|TRBJ1-2
CASSDDRRYGYTF
TGCGCCAGCAGTGATGACAGGCGCTATGGCTACACCTTC
>TRBV7-9|NA|NA|TRBJ1-4
CASSLAGANEKLFF
TGTGCCAGCAGCTTAGCCGGGGCTAATGAAAAACTGTTTTTT
>TRBV6-5|NA|NA|TRBJ2-2
CASTRVVGELFF
TGTGCCAGCACGCGGGTAGTCGGGGAGCTGTTTTTT
>TRBV5-1|NA|TRBD1|TRBJ1-4
CARGDRDNEKLFF
TGCGCCAGAGGAGACAGGGATAATGAAAAACTGTTTTTT
>TRBV7-8|NA|TRBD1|TRBJ2-7
CASRKKQGAGYEQYF
TGTGCCAGCAGAAAAAAACAGGGGGCGGGCTACGAGCAGTACTTC
>TRBV10-3|NA|TRBD2|TRBJ2-1
CAISEGGLAGNEQFF
TGTGCCATCAGTGAGGGGGGACTAGCAGGGAATGAGCAGTTCTTC
>TRBV10-1|NA|TRBD2|TRBJ2-7
CASSEGLAGGYEQYF
TGCGCCAGCAGTGAGGGACTAGCGGGAGGTTACGAGCAGTACTTC
>TRBV6-2/TRBV6-3|NA|NA|TRBJ2-6
CASSYTGSSGANVLTF
TGTGCCAGCAGTTACACAGGTTCCTCTGGGGCCAACGTCCTGACTTTC
>TRBV5-4|NA|NA|TRBJ1-1
CASSFGGGRIGTEAFF
TGTGCCAGCAGCTTCGGGGGGGGCCGGATAGGCACTGAAGCTTTCTTT
>TRBV6-5|NA|NA|TRBJ2-7
CASSSAPGSSYEQYF
TGTGCCAGCAGTTCCGCTCCGGGGAGCTCCTACGAGCAGTACTTC
>TRBV14|NA|NA|TRBJ1-2
CASSHGGVGYGYTF
TGTGCCAGCAGCCACGGAGGGGTAGGGTACGGCTACACCTTC
>TRBV10-3|once|TRBD2|TRBJ2-7
CAISKPGTSGAYEQYF
TGTGCCATCAGTAAACCCGGGACTAGCGGAGCCTACGAGCAGTACTTC
>TRBV2|once|TRBD2|TRBJ2-1
CASSETRTSGTYNEQFF
TGTGCCAGCAGTGAAACCCGGACTAGCGGAACCTACAATGAGCAGTTCTTC
>TRBV24-1|NA|TRBD2|TRBJ2-1
CATSDFQAGGPLNEQFF
TGTGCCACCAGTGATTTTCAAGCGGGAGGGCCCCTAAATGAGCAGTTCTTC